The sequence of this T cell receptor beta chain was determined in a study of early T cells in non-severe SARS-CoV-2 infection. The germline CDR1 and CDR2 sequences are SGHKS and YYEKEE (reference sequence). Trimming took 4 bases from V and 5 from J, leaving 18 bases between them. CDR3 length equals 15 residues. TCRdb reanalysed the 5' RACE reads using MiXCR and keeps one entry per CDR3 protein. The sample shows about 94,000 distinct CDR3 sequences, less than 15% of them seen only once. The chain employs TRBV5-5 and TRBJ2-5; possibly TRBD2 for D (6 bases). The TCR sequence derives from an adult who was a healthcare worker with PCR-confirmed SARS-CoV-2 infection or an uninfected control (not recorded which). Sample: whole blood. DNA of the CDR3: TGTGCCAGCAGCCGCGCCCCACTAGCTTACGAGACCCAGTACTTC. It translates to CASSRAPLAYETQYF.